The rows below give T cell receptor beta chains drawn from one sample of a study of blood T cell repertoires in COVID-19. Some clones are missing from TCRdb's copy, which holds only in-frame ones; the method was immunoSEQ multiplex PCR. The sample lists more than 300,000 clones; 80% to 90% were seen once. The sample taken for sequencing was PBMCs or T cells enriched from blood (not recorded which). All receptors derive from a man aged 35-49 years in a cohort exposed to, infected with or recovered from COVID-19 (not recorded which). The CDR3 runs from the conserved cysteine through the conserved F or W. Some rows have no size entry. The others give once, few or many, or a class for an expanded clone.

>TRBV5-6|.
CASSLSGVETQYF
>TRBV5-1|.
CASSLAGTSGSKTQYF
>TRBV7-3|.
CASSLGTGRNTDTQYF
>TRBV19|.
CASGSPGGPYEQYF
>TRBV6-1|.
CASSEGTSSYNSPLHF
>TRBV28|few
CASSLTRDEQYF
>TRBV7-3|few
CASSSTGAGETQYF
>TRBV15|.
CATRAYSNQPQHF
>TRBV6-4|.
CASRQTSGSADTQYF
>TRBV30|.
CAWSTHADPVYNEQFF
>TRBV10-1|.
CASSESRGQGLAKNIQYF
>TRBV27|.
CASSNIPGTGTRGTEAFF
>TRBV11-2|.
CASSTDREGAGLDEQFF
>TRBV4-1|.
CASSQGQGATGEQFF
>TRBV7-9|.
CASSLGGTGFSGANVLTF
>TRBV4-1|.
CASSRVTGGESNSPLHF
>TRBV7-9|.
CASSRGENIMNTEAFF